Presented here are 12 T cell receptor beta chains from one specimen sequenced in a study of T cell responses to AZD1222 COVID-19 vaccine. The assay was immunoSEQ multiplex PCR, and TCRdb's table has in-frame clones only and misses some. The top ten clones hold about 1.7% of a sample with some 180,000 clones, approximately 91% of them seen once. Material: peripheral blood, obtained 28 days after the second AZD1222 dose. Receptors were obtained from an adult who received the AZD1222 COVID-19 vaccine.

The rearrangement links TRBV12-5 to TRBJ2-1; possibly TRBD2 for D (6 bases). The V gene lost 1 base and the J gene lost 6 bases, with 7 bases spanning the gap. CDR3 length: 13 residues. From germline, CDR1 is LGHNT and CDR2 FRNRAP. CDR3 region: CASGLAGVNEQFF. CDR3 nucleotides: TGTGCTAGTGGTTTGGCGGGGGTCAATGAGCAGTTCTTC.

CDR3 nucleotides: TGTGCCAGCTCATCTACTCAAGAGACCCAGTACTTC. As protein: CASSSTQETQYF. J is TRBJ2-5 and V is TRBV18; D remains ambiguous. The CDR3 is made up of 12 amino acids. Trimming left V 5 bases short and J 2 bases short, with 6 bases between. Germline loops: CDR1 KGHSH, CDR2 LQKENI.

V is TRBV18 and J is TRBJ2-7, with D maybe TRBD1 (6 bases). V was pared by 1 base and J by 3 bases, with 7 bases between. Germline CDR1 KGHSH, CDR2 LQKENI. This CDR3 has 13 residues. CDR3 nucleotide sequence: TGTGCCAGCTCACCACTAGGGGGCTACGAGCAGTACTTC. Translation gives CASSPLGGYEQYF.

V is TRBV10-1 and J is TRBJ2-2, with 8 bases that match TRBD1. The V gene's germline CDR1 is WNHNN and CDR2 SYGVQD (reference sequence). The CDR3 is 16 amino acids. V gave up 3 bases and J gave up 4 bases; unmatched junction bases: 7. DNA for the CDR3: TGCGCCAGCAGTGAAAGGCAGGGGGCGCCCACCGGGGAGCTGTTTTTT. It codes for CASSERQGAPTGELFF.

The chain links TRBV16 to TRBJ1-3, with D maybe TRBD1 (6 bases). In germline, CDR1 is KGHSY, CDR2 FQNENV. The CDR3 spans 17 residues. V was trimmed by 4 bases and J by 0 bases, leaving 16 bases between them. The CDR3 region is CASSPIRQDSSGNTIYF. For the CDR3, the DNA is TGTGCCAGCAGCCCAATCCGACAGGACAGCTCTGGAAACACCATATATTTT.

The chain links TRBV4-2 to TRBJ2-1; TRBD2 matches at 10 bases. Looked up from germline, CDR1 is LGHNA and CDR2 is YNFKEQ. The trim removed 5 bases at V and 8 bases at J, leaving 15 bases unmatched. The CDR3 length is 17 residues. CDR3 residues: CASSGISLAGEVDEQFF. In nucleotides, the CDR3 is TGTGCCAGCAGCGGAATATCCCTAGCGGGAGAAGTCGATGAGCAGTTCTTC.

A single count supports this clone. This rearrangement joins TRBV2 to TRBJ2-7; no clear D gene. The germline V and J ends were trimmed by 2 bases and 4 bases, with 9 bases remaining between them. Germline V lookup: CDR1 SNHLY, CDR2 FYNNEI. The CDR3 length is 13 residues. CDR3 protein: CASSEQAYYEQYF. As DNA, the CDR3 is TGTGCCAGCAGTGAACAGGCGTATTACGAGCAGTACTTC. The full variable domain, its missing parts supplied by reference TRBV2 and TRBJ2-7, is EPEVTQTPSHQVTQMGQEVILRCVPISNHLYFYWYRQILGQKVEFLVSFYNNEISEKSEIFDDQFSVERPDGSNFTLKIRSTKLEDSAMYFCASSEQAYYEQYFGPGTRLTVT.

V is TRBV6-1 and J is TRBJ1-5; D ambiguous. Germline loops: CDR1 MNHNS, CDR2 SASEGT. CDR3 length: 16 amino acids. Trimming stripped 3 bases from V and 8 bases from J, with 20 bases between. This CDR3 reads CASSDTGEGSMKPQHF. The DNA for the CDR3 is TGTGCCAGCAGTGATACTGGGGAGGGAAGTATGAAGCCCCAGCATTTT.

J is TRBJ2-7 and V is TRBV7-2, with TRBD1 matching 9 bases. J gave up 6 bases and V 2 bases, and 11 bases lay outside the gene matches. CDR3 length: 16 amino acids. The germline V gene encodes CDR1 SGHTA and CDR2 FQGNSA. The CDR3, as DNA: TGTGCCAGCAGCTTAAGGGCGGGACAGGGATTAGGCGAGCAGTACTTC. This codes for CASSLRAGQGLGEQYF.

The genes are TRBV4-1 and TRBJ2-2, with D perhaps matching TRBD2 (6 bases). V dropped 1 base and J dropped 5 bases, with 11 bases sitting between them. The germline gives CDR1 MGHRA, CDR2 YSYEKL. CDR3 length equals 15 residues. CDR3 protein: CASSQGVGGTGELFF. Written as DNA, the CDR3 is TGCGCCAGCAGCCAAGGGGTCGGGGGAACCGGGGAGCTGTTTTTT.

V is TRBV19 and J is TRBJ1-2; a weak D match, TRBD1 (6 bases). Looked up from germline, CDR1 is LNHDA and CDR2 is SQIVND (reference sequence). V gave up 6 bases and J gave up 2 bases, with 31 bases separating them. There are 20 residues in the CDR3. The DNA for the CDR3 is TGTGCCAGTAGGACGCTATACGGGGCGGACAGCCGATTCCCGAACTATGGCTACACCTTC. This codes for CASRTLYGADSRFPNYGYTF.

The chain couples TRBV28 to TRBJ2-1; possible D gene TRBD1, 6 bases. V lost 4 bases to trimming and J lost 5 bases, with 15 bases between them. The CDR3 contains 15 residues. Germline assignment: CDR1 MDHEN and CDR2 SYDVKM. CDR3 protein: CASSSMDSRHNEQFF. In DNA form, the CDR3 reads TGTGCCAGCAGTTCTATGGACAGCCGACACAATGAGCAGTTCTTC.